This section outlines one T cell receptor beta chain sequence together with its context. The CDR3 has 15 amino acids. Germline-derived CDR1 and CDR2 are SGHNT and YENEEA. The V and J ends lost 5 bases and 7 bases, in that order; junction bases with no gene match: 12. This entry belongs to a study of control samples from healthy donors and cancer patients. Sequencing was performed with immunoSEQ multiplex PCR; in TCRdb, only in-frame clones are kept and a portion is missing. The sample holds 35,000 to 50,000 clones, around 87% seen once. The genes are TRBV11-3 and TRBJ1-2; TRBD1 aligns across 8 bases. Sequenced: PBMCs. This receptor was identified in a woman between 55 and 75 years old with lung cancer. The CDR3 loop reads CASSPLGQGYGGYTF. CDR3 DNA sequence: TGTGCCAGCAGCCCCCTCGGACAGGGTTATGGTGGCTACACCTTC.